This paragraph covers one T cell receptor (beta chain) sequence. Its target is unknown. The length of the CDR3 is 17 residues. With V trimmed by 1 base and J by 0 bases, 7 bases remained unmatched. The germline CDR1 and CDR2 sequences are MGHRA and YSYEKL. Method: immunoSEQ multiplex PCR; TCRdb's copy keeps in-frame clones and lacks some. The data show approximately 2.4 million clones, 90% to 97% seen once. These data come from a study of shared clonotypes between healthy human individuals. General study points: All-four-donor shared clonotypes had higher generation probabilities than non-shared clonotypes did. Clonotype sharing across four donors was observed for roughly 5% of naive CD4 clonotypes. It was anticipated that sequencing depth would influence how many clonotypes donors shared. Researchers sampled only blood; tissue repertoires likely differ.

This receptor was obtained from a man aged 18 to 30 in good health. The specimen sequenced was naive CD4+ T cells sorted from blood. Subset reported: CD45RA+ positively selected. J is TRBJ2-5 and V is TRBV4-1, with TRBD2 matching 8 bases. CDR3 loop: CASSQGGSGTNQETQYF. As DNA, the CDR3 is TGCGCCAGCAGCCAAGGAGGTAGCGGGACAAACCAAGAGACCCAGTACTTC.